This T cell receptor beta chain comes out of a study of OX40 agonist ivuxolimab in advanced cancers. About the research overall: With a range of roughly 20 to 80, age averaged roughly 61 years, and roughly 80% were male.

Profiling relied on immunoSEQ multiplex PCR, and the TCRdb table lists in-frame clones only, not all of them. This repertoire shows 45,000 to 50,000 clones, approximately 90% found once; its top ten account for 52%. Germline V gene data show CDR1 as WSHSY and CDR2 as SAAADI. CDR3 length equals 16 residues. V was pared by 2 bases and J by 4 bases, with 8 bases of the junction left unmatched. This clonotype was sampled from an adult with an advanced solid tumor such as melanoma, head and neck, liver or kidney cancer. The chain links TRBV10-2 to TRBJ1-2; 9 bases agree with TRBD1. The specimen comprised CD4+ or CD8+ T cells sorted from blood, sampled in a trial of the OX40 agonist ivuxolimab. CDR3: CASSEDGGTGFYGYTF. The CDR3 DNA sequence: TGCGCCAGCAGTGAGGACGGGGGGACAGGGTTCTATGGCTACACCTTC.